This section outlines one T cell receptor (beta chain) sequence together with its context. The antigen remains unidentified. The data originate from a study of OX40 agonist ivuxolimab in advanced cancers. Study information: Ivuxolimab, which is an agonistic anti-OX40 (CD134) antibody, was administered to the patients.

Points from the study as a whole: Antigens targeted by the expanded peripheral T cells were not determined.

Germline trimming cut 2 bases from V and 4 bases from J; bases unmatched to any gene: 10. Germline CDR1 is MNHEY and CDR2 is SMNVEV (reference sequence). CDR3 length: 16 amino acids. Repertoires were generated with immunoSEQ multiplex PCR, while TCRdb's copy carries only in-frame clones and drops some. Of about 150,000 clones in the sample, 90% were seen once. The chain links TRBV27 to TRBJ2-7; TRBD1 matches at 8 bases. The source of this sequence is an adult with an advanced solid tumor such as melanoma, head and neck, liver or kidney cancer. Source: CD4+ or CD8+ T cells sorted from blood, taken in a trial of the OX40 agonist ivuxolimab. CDR3 in amino acids: CASSLGEGTGNYEQYF. The CDR3, as DNA: TGTGCCAGCAGTTTAGGAGAGGGGACAGGCAATTACGAGCAGTACTTC.